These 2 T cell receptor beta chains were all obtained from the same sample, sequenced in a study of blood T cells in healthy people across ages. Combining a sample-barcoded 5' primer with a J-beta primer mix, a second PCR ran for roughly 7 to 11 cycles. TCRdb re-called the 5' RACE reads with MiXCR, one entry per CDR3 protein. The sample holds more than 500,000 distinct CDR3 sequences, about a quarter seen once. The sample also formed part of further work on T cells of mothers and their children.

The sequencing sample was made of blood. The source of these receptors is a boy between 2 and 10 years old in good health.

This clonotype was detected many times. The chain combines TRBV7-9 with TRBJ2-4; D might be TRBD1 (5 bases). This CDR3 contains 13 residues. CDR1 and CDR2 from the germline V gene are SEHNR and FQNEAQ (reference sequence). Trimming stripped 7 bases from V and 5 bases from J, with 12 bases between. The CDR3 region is CASNIQGENIQYF. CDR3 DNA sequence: TGTGCCAGCAACATTCAAGGGGAAAACATTCAGTACTTC. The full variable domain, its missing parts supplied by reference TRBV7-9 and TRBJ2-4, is DTGVSQNPRHKITKRGQNVTFRCDPISEHNRLYWYRQTLGQGPEFLTYFQNEAQLEKSRLLSDRFSAERPKGSFSTLEIQRTEQGDSAMYLCASNIQGENIQYFGAGTRLSVL.

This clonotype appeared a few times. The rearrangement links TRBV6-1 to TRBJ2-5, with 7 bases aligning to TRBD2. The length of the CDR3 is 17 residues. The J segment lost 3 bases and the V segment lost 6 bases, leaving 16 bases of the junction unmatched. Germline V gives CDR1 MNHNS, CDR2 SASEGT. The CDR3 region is CASRQQPIAGLEETQYF. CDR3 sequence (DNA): TGTGCCAGCAGACAACAACCCATAGCGGGCTTAGAAGAGACCCAGTACTTC.